This T cell receptor (beta chain) was captured in a study of blood T cell repertoires in COVID-19. Study-level information: There were acute and convalescent COVID-19 samples, and they came from the United States, Italy and Spain. Sources were T cells, B-cell-depleted T cells, or PBMCs; the material itself was cDNA or gDNA.

In the original analysis: Reference gene primer amplification gave nucleated cell count estimates. TCRdb's copy holds only in-frame clones and misses some; the assay was immunoSEQ multiplex PCR. That table gives V, J and clone size, and the DNA gave D and trimming. The table has 120,000 or so clones, roughly 88% seen once. The germline CDR1 and CDR2 sequences are SGHDN and FVKESK. The CDR3 covers 15 residues. The ends were cut back, 3 bases at V and 5 bases at J, with 16 bases in the middle. Sequencing was carried out using peripheral blood. The TCR sequence derives from a woman aged 50 to 60 with active or convalescent COVID-19. The chain has TRBV14 and TRBJ1-1; D unclear. Written as DNA, the CDR3 is TGTGCCAGCAGCCAGGGTACTGGTTACGGGACTGAAGCTTTCTTT. Protein sequence: CASSQGTGYGTEAFF.